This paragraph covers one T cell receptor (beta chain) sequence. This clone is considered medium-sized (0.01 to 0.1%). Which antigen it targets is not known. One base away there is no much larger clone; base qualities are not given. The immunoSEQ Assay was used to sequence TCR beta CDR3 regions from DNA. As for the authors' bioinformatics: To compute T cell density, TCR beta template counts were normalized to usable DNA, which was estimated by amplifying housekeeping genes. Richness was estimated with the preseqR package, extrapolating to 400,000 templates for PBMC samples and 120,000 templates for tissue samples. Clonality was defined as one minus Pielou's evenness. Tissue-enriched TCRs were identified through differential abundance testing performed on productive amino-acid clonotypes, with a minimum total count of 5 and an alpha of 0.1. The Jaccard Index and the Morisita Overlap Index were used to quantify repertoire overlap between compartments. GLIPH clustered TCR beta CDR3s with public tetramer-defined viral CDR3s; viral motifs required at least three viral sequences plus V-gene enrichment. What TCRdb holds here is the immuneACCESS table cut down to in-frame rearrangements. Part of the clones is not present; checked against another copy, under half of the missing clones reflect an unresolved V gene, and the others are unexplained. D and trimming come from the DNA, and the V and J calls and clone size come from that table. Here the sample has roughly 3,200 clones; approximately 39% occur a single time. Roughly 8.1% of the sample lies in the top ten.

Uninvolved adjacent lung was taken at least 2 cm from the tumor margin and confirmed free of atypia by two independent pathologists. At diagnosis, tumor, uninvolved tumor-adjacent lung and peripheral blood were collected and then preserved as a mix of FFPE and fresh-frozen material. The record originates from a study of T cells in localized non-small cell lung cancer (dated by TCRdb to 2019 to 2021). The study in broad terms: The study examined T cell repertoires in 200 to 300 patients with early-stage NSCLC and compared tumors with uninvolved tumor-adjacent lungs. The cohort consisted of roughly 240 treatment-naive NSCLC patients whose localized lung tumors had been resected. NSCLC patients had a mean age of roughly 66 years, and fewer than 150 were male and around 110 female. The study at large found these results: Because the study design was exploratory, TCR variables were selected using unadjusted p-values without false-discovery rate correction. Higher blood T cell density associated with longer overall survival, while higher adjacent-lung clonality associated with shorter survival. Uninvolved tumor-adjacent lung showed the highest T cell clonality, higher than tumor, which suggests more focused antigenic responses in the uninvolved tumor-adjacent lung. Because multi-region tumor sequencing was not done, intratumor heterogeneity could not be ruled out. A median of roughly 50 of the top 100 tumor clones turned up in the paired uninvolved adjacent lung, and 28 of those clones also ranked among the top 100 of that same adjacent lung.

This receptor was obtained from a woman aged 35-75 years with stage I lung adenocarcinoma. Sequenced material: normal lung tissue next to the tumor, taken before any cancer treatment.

The bases are TGTGCCAGCAGTTCCGGGACATTACCCTACAATGAGCAGTTCTTC. It translates to CASSSGTLPYNEQFF. In this chain, TRBV11-3 is recombined with TRBJ2-1; D gene: possibly TRBD1, on 6 matching bases. CDR1 SGHNT and CDR2 YENEEA were looked up in the germline V gene. Including the terminal cysteine and phenylalanine, the CDR3 comprises 15 residues. The read is trimmed to its CDR3 DNA, 45 bases read in frame from base 1. V drops 6 bases and J drops 2 bases, leaving 14 bases in between.